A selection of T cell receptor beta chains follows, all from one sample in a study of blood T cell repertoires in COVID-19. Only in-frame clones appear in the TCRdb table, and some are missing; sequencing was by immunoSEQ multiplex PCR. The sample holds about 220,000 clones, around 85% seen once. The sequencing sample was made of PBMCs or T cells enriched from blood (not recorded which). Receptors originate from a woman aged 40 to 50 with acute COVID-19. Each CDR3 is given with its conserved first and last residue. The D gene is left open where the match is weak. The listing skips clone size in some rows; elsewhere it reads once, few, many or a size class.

TGTGCCAGCAGTTTATTGAGGACAGACAACACCGGGGAGCTGTTTTTT	CASSLLRTDNTGELFF	TRBV27	TRBJ2-2	once	-
TGTGCCAGCAGCGGACAGGGAAATCAGCCCCAGCATTTT	CASSGQGNQPQHF	TRBV7-2	TRBJ1-5	-	TRBD1
TGTGCCAGGACCCTCGAGCAGGGGCCAAATTCACCCCTCCACTTT	CARTLEQGPNSPLHF	TRBV19	TRBJ1-6	-	-
TGTGCCAGCAGCCCGGGGGGTTCAGGGAGAGGCGGTGAAAAACTGTTTTTT	CASSPGGSGRGGEKLFF	TRBV4-2	TRBJ1-4	-	-
TGTGCCAGCAGCGTAGGACTAGCGGGGGGCGGTGAGACCCAGTACTTC	CASSVGLAGGGETQYF	TRBV9	TRBJ2-5	-	TRBD2
TGTGCCAGCAGTTCGTCAGGGGGGTCGGATGAAAAACTGTTTTTT	CASSSSGGSDEKLFF	TRBV28	TRBJ1-4	-	TRBD1
TGTGCCAGCTCCGCGTTGGACACTTCACCCCTCCACTTT	CASSALDTSPLHF	TRBV18	TRBJ1-6	few	-
TGTGCCAGCAGCCAAGTTCGCGAGCGGGGCGAGCAGTACTTC	CASSQVRERGEQYF	TRBV3-1/TRBV3-2	TRBJ2-7	-	TRBD2
TGTGCCAGCAGCCAAGCCTCCAGGGTAGCCAAAAACATTCAGTACTTC	CASSQASRVAKNIQYF	TRBV3-1/TRBV3-2	TRBJ2-4	-	-
TGTGCCAGCAGCTTACGGGGGAACACTGAAGCTTTCTTT	CASSLRGNTEAFF	TRBV7-2	TRBJ1-1	-	-
TGTGCCAGTACCGGTGGGGACACTTTTAACAGGGTTGGAGGCTACACCTTC	CASTGGDTFNRVGGYTF	TRBV19	TRBJ1-2	-	-
TGTGCCAGCAGCTCTTCGGGAAACACTGAAGCTTTCTTT	CASSSSGNTEAFF	TRBV7-9	TRBJ1-1	-	-
TGTGCCAGCAGCCACGTTACAGGGGCGAACACCGGGGAGCTGTTTTTT	CASSHVTGANTGELFF	TRBV3-1/TRBV3-2	TRBJ2-2	-	TRBD1
TGTGCCATCAGTGCCACAGGAGGGAATGTAGCTTTCTTT	CAISATGGNVAFF	TRBV10-3	TRBJ1-1	-	-
TGTGCCAGCAGTCCCTTAGGGACTAGCACAGATACGCAGTATTTT	CASSPLGTSTDTQYF	TRBV27	TRBJ2-3	-	-
TGCGCCAGCAGCTCCATACCGGGACAGGGTGGCTATGAGCAGTTCTTC	CASSSIPGQGGYEQFF	TRBV5-1	TRBJ2-1	few	TRBD1
TGTGCCAGCAGCCAAGGGCCGATTAACTATGGCTACACCTTC	CASSQGPINYGYTF	TRBV3-1/TRBV3-2	TRBJ1-2	few	-
TGTGCCAGCAGCCAGCTTGGAGCACCCCTCCACTTT	CASSQLGAPLHF	TRBV3-1/TRBV3-2	TRBJ1-6	few	-
TGCGCCAGCAGCCACGGTGTGCGGGAGTTTACTACGAATACGCAGTATTTT	CASSHGVREFTTNTQYF	TRBV5-1	TRBJ2-3	-	TRBD2
TGTGCCAGCAGCTTTACAGGGATCGGTTGGTCTTCACCCCTCCACTTT	CASSFTGIGWSSPLHF	TRBV7-9	TRBJ1-6	-	-
TGTGCCAGCAGTGAGAGAGACAGGTCGTACTCTGGAAACACCATATATTTT	CASSERDRSYSGNTIYF	TRBV6-1	TRBJ1-3	few	-
TGTGCCACCAGTGATGTGGGACACACAGATACGCAGTATTTT	CATSDVGHTDTQYF	TRBV24-1	TRBJ2-3	once	-
TGTGCCAGCAGTCGCAACCAGGGTCTTAGGTTGGGCTACACCTTC	CASSRNQGLRLGYTF	TRBV6-5	TRBJ1-2	once	-
TGTGCCAGCAGGACTAGCGGGGACACAGATACGCAGTATTTT	CASRTSGDTDTQYF	TRBV4-2	TRBJ2-3	few	TRBD2
TGTGCCCGCCAAGGGGGCGGGGGGGTCTACGAGCAGTACTTC	CARQGGGGVYEQYF	TRBV30	TRBJ2-7	-	TRBD2
TGTGCCACCAGTGAGAGCGGACTCACCGGGGAGCTGTTTTTT	CATSESGLTGELFF	TRBV24-1	TRBJ2-2	once	-
TGTGCCAGCAGCTCTACCGGGACAAGGGGCGATGAGCAGTTCTTC	CASSSTGTRGDEQFF	TRBV11-3	TRBJ2-1	-	-
TGTGCCTGGAGGGACCACGGGGGGCGGCAAGGCTACACCTTC	CAWRDHGGRQGYTF	TRBV30	TRBJ1-2	-	-
TGTGCCAGCAGCCCGTCGGGACTATTTTACAATGAGCAGTTCTTC	CASSPSGLFYNEQFF	TRBV3-1/TRBV3-2	TRBJ2-1	-	TRBD2